The 9 T cell receptor beta chains reported below all come from one sample, sequenced in a study of cytomegalovirus exposure and HLA in healthy donors. PCR primers comprised 60 Vbeta and 13 Jbeta primers. Only in-frame clones appear in the TCRdb table, and some are missing; sequencing was by immunoSEQ multiplex PCR. Among roughly 280,000 clones listed, under 80% were seen once. Sequenced input: PBMCs. The receptors originated from a female donor in good health and CMV-seronegative.

This chain connects TRBV5-1 to TRBJ1-2; perhaps TRBD1 as D (6 bases). Germline V lookup: CDR1 SGHRS, CDR2 YFSETQ. This CDR3 has 15 residues. Between the trimmed V and J ends, which lost 6 bases and 4 bases, there was a span of 19 bases. CDR3 loop: CASIGGPGGIYGYTF. CDR3 nucleotides: TGCGCCAGCATCGGGGGGCCGGGCGGGATCTATGGCTACACCTTC. The full variable domain, completed using reference TRBV5-1 and TRBJ1-2, is KAGVTQTPRYLIKTRGQQVTLSCSPISGHRSVSWYQQTPGQGLQFLFEYFSETQRNKGNFPGRFSGRQFSNSRSEMNVSTLELGDSALYLCASIGGPGGIYGYTFGSGTRLTVV.

The rearrangement links TRBV6-4 to TRBJ2-6; D possibly corresponds to TRBD1 (6 bases). Germline V CDR1 and CDR2: MRHNA, SNTAGT. This CDR3 is built from 17 residues. Trimming took 0 bases from V and 0 from J, leaving 9 bases between them. The CDR3 here is CASSDSGGVSGANVLTF. The DNA of the CDR3 is TGTGCCAGCAGTGACTCAGGGGGAGTCTCTGGGGCCAACGTCCTGACTTTC.

The chain joins TRBV7-2 to TRBJ1-3; the match to TRBD1 covers 12 bases. Germline V gene data show CDR1 as SGHTA and CDR2 as FQGNSA. Losses at the gene ends were 2 bases for V and 4 bases for J; bases not matched to a gene: 3. The length of the CDR3 is 16 residues. For the CDR3, the DNA is TGTGCCAGCAGCTTAAGGGACAGGGGGCCAGGAAACACCATATATTTT. Its translation: CASSLRDRGPGNTIYF.

The chain couples TRBV6-1 to TRBJ2-5, with D maybe TRBD2 (5 bases). Germline assignment: CDR1 MNHNS and CDR2 SASEGT. The CDR3 runs to 13 residues. V lost 3 bases and J lost 5, with 10 bases in between. CDR3 coding DNA: TGTGCCAGCAGTGACGGACTCTGGGAGACCCAGTACTTC. This sequence encodes CASSDGLWETQYF.

The CDR3 loop reads CASSPSQLYEQYF. Here the CDR3 DNA reads TGTGCCAGCTCACCCTCCCAACTCTACGAGCAGTACTTC. The chain uses TRBV18 and TRBJ2-7; D is ambiguous. With 3 bases removed from V and 3 bases from J, the gap between germline ends came to 9 bases. Germline loops: CDR1 KGHSH, CDR2 LQKENI. CDR3 length equals 13 residues.

The chain has TRBV11-2 and TRBJ2-7; 8 bases align to TRBD2. The V and J ends lost 0 bases and 3 bases, in that order; junction bases with no gene match: 4. Germline assignment: CDR1 SGHAT and CDR2 FQNNGV. This CDR3 has 15 residues. The CDR3 nucleotides are TGTGCCAGCAGCTTAGAGGCGGGAGGAAACTACGAGCAGTACTTC. Residues: CASSLEAGGNYEQYF.

In this sample, this clone turned up a few times. The chain joins TRBV9 to TRBJ1-5, with D possibly TRBD1 on 5 matching bases. CDR3 length: 15 amino acids. The germline gives CDR1 SGDLS, CDR2 YYNGEE. The ends were cut back, 0 bases at V and 5 bases at J, with 12 bases in the middle. In DNA, the CDR3 is TGTGCCAGCAGCGTAGGGGGGGGGACTTATCAGCCCCAGCATTTT. Translating gives CASSVGGGTYQPQHF.

Of note for this clone: The junction departs from the called germline gene at one end, perhaps through a read error. This chain connects TRBV14 to TRBJ2-3, with TRBD2 identical over 12 bases. CDR1 and CDR2 (germline): SGHDN, FVKESK. This CDR3 has 18 residues. In DNA form, the CDR3 reads TGTGCCAGCACCCAAACGCGACTAGCGGGAGACCCCACAGATACGCAGTATTTT. As protein: CASTQTRLAGDPTDTQYF.

V gene TRBV29-1 combines with J gene TRBJ1-4; no clear D gene. Germline-derived CDR1 and CDR2 are SQVTM and ANQGSEA. V was cut by 5 bases and J by 0 bases, with 10 bases left in between. The CDR3 sequence is 14 residues long. This CDR3 reads CSVRRTATNEKLFF. The CDR3 coding sequence is TGCAGCGTTCGGAGAACCGCAACTAATGAAAAACTGTTTTTT.